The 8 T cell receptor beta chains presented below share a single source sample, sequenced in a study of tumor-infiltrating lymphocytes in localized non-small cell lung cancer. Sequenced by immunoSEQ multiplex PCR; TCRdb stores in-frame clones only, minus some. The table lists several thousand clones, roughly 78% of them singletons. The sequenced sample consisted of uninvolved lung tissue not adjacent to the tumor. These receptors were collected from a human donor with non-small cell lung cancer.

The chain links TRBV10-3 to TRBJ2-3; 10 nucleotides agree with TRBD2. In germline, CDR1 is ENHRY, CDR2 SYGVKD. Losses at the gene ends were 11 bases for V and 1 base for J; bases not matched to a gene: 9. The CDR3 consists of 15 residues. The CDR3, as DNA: TGTGCCTTATCAGGAGGGACTAGCGGCACAGATACGCAGTATTTT. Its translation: CALSGGTSGTDTQYF.

The CDR3 DNA is TGTGCCAGCAGCCCAGGAGCGGGAGGAGGGTACGAGCAGTACTTC. Amino acids: CASSPGAGGGYEQYF. The chain links TRBV6-6 to TRBJ2-7; 9 positions match TRBD2. CDR3 length: 15 amino acids. CDR1 and CDR2 (germline): MNHNY, SVGAGI (reference sequence). V gave up 6 bases and J gave up 4 bases; unmatched junction bases: 10.

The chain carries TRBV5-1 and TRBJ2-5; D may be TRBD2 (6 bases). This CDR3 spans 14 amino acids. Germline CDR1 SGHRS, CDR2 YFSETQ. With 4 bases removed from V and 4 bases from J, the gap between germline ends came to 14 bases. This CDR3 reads CASSVGQEGETQYF. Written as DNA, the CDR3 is TGCGCCAGCAGCGTAGGTCAGGAGGGAGAGACCCAGTACTTC.

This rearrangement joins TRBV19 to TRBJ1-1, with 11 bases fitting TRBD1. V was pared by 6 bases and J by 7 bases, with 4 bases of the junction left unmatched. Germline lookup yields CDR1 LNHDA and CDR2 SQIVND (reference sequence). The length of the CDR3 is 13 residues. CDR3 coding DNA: TGTGCCAGTAGGGACAGGGGGCTCGGTGAAGCTTTCTTT. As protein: CASRDRGLGEAFF. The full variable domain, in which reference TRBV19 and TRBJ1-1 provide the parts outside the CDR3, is DGGITQSPKYLFRKEGQNVTLSCEQNLNHDAMYWYRQDPGQGLRLIYYSQIVNDFQKGDIAEGYSVSREKKESFPLTVTSAQKNPTAFYLCASRDRGLGEAFFGQGTRLTVV.

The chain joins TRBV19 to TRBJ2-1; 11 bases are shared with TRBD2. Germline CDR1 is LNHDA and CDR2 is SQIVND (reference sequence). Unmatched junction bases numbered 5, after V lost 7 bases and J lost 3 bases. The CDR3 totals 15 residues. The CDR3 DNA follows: TGTGCCAGTAACACCGGGACTAGCGGCTACAATGAGCAGTTCTTC. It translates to CASNTGTSGYNEQFF.

CDR3: CASSLAGGGADTQYF. The CDR3 bases are TGTGCCAGCAGCTTAGCGGGCGGGGGGGCAGATACGCAGTATTTT. This chain links TRBV7-8 with TRBJ2-3; 9 positions match TRBD2. This CDR3 region has 15 residues. In germline, CDR1 is SGHVS, CDR2 FQNEAQ. J gave up 4 bases and V 0 bases, and 2 bases lay outside the gene matches.

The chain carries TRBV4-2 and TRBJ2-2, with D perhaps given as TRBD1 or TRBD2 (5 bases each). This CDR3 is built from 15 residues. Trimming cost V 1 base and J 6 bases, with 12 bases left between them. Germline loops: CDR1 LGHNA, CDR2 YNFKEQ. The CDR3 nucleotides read TGTGCCAGCAGCCAAGTTGGGGGAAGCGCCGGGGAGCTGTTTTTT. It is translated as CASSQVGGSAGELFF.

The CDR3 protein is CAISEFSAASGAADTQYF. In DNA, the CDR3 is TGTGCCATCAGTGAGTTTTCCGCGGCTAGCGGGGCGGCAGATACGCAGTATTTT. The V and J genes are TRBV10-3 and TRBJ2-3; 9 bases map to TRBD2. Per the germline V gene, CDR1 is ENHRY and CDR2 is SYGVKD. V trimming: 1 base; J trimming: 4 bases; junction bases outside the gene matches: 12. The CDR3 runs to 18 residues.